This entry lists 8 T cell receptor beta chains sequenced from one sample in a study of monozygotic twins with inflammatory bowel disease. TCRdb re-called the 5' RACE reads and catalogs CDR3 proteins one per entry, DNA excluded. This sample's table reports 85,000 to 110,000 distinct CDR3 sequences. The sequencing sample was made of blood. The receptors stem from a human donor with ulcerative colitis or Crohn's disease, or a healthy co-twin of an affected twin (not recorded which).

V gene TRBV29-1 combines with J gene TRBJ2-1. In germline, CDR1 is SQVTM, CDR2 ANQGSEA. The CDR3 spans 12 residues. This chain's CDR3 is CSVSRPYNEQFF.

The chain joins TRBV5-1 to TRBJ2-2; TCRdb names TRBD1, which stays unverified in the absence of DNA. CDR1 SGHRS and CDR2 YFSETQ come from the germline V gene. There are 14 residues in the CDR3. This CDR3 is CASRTGADTGELFF.

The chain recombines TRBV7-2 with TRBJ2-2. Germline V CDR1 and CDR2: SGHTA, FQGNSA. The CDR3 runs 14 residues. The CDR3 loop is CASSNKRDTGELFF.

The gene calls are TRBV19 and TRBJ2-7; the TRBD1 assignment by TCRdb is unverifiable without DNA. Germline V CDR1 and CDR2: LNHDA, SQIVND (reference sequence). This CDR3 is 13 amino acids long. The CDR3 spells CASSNRGVHEQYF.

CDR3 amino acids: CASSFSGSNTGELFF. The chain employs TRBV28 and TRBJ2-2; TCRdb lists TRBD1, though no DNA is available to test this call. The CDR3 is made up of 15 amino acids. Germline V lookup: CDR1 MDHEN, CDR2 SYDVKM. The variable domain in full, completed from reference TRBV28 and TRBJ2-2, reads DVKVTQSSRYLVKRTGEKVFLECVQDMDHENMFWYRQDPGLGLRLIYFSYDVKMKEKGDIPEGYSVSREKKERFSLILESASTNQTSMYLCASSFSGSNTGELFFGEGSRLTVL.

This chain's CDR3 is CASTSMGKNTEAFF. The rearrangement links TRBV19 to TRBJ1-1. This CDR3 contains 14 residues. Germline V gene lookup returns CDR1 LNHDA and CDR2 SQIVND (reference sequence). Supplemented by reference TRBV19 and TRBJ1-1, the full variable domain reads DGGITQSPKYLFRKEGQNVTLSCEQNLNHDAMYWYRQDPGQGLRLIYYSQIVNDFQKGDIAEGYSVSREKKESFPLTVTSAQKNPTAFYLCASTSMGKNTEAFFGQGTRLTVV.

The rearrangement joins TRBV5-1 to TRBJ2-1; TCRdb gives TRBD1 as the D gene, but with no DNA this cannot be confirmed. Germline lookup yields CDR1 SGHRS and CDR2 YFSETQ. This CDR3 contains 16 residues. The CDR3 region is CASSLVSGSPYNEQFF.

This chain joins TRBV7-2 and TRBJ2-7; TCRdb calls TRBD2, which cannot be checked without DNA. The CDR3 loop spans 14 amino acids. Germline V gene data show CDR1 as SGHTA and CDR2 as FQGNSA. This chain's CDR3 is CASSLRGGADEQYF.